Below are 8 T cell receptor beta chains sequenced from a single sample in a study of shared clonotypes between healthy human individuals. Libraries were prepared by immunoSEQ multiplex PCR; TCRdb keeps only in-frame clonotypes and omits some of them. Seen here are 2 million to 2.5 million clones, 90% to 95% observed once, and the top ten hold under 0.45%. The sample consisted of naive CD4+ T cells from PBMCs. Subset defined: CD45RA+ positively selected. The receptors come from a man in his late teens or twenties in good health. Some clones in this sample may be carry-over from other donors' samples.

The rearrangement uses TRBV30 and TRBJ2-7; D possibly corresponds to TRBD2 (5 bases). The germline V gene has CDR1 GTSNPN and CDR2 SVGIG (reference sequence). The CDR3 spans 11 residues. The CDR3 region is CAGSRSYEQYF. DNA for the CDR3: TGTGCGGGGAGTCGGTCCTACGAGCAGTACTTC.

The J gene is TRBJ2-1, the V gene TRBV2; TRBD1 aligns across 10 bases. Looked up from germline, CDR1 is SNHLY and CDR2 is FYNNEI. The junction had 10 bases not matched to a gene; V was cut back by 2 bases and J by 12 bases. The CDR3 extends over 15 amino acids. The CDR3 sequence: CASSEYGTGAFVQFF. CDR3 DNA sequence: TGTGCCAGCAGTGAATACGGGACAGGGGCGTTTGTGCAGTTCTTC. The whole variable domain, remainder taken from reference TRBV2 and TRBJ2-1, is EPEVTQTPSHQVTQMGQEVILRCVPISNHLYFYWYRQILGQKVEFLVSFYNNEISEKSEIFDDQFSVERPDGSNFTLKIRSTKLEDSAMYFCASSEYGTGAFVQFFGPGTRLTVL.

This clone was seen once. This chain uses TRBV7-9 with TRBJ1-4; maybe TRBD1 (5 bases). The CDR3 runs to 16 residues. Trimming took off 5 bases at V and 2 bases at J, with 15 bases between the two ends. Germline V CDR1 and CDR2: SEHNR, FQNEAQ (reference sequence). CDR3 loop: CASSDSGRSTNEKLFF. The CDR3 bases are TGTGCCAGCAGCGATTCGGGACGATCTACTAATGAAAAACTGTTTTTT.

Regarding this clone: Distinct nucleotide sequences in the sample also encode this CDR3. This chain joins TRBV18 and TRBJ1-1; no clear D gene. Deletions cut 6 bases from V and 1 base from J, with 9 bases between. Germline-derived CDR1 and CDR2 are KGHSH and LQKENI. The length of the CDR3 is 13 residues. The CDR3 loop reads CASSPLQNTEAFF. DNA for the CDR3: TGTGCCAGCTCGCCCCTCCAGAACACTGAAGCTTTCTTT. Full variable domain (remainder filled in from reference TRBV18 and TRBJ1-1): NAGVMQNPRHLVRRRGQEARLRCSPMKGHSHVYWYRQLPEEGLKFMVYLQKENIIDESGMPKERFSAEFPKEGPSILRIQQVVRGDSAAYFCASSPLQNTEAFFGQGTRLTVV.

The count of this clone is one. The chain carries TRBV5-1 and TRBJ2-3; maybe TRBD2 (5 bases). The CDR3 runs to 13 residues. Germline CDR1 reads SGHRS; CDR2 reads YFSETQ. V lost 5 bases and J 1 base, leaving 8 bases between the germline ends. For the CDR3, the DNA is TGCGCCAGCAGGCAGGAGGGCACAGATACGCAGTATTTT. It encodes CASRQEGTDTQYF.

This sequence joins TRBV6-5 and TRBJ2-6, with D uncertain. In germline, CDR1 is MNHEY, CDR2 SVGAGI. The V and J ends lost 0 bases and 4 bases respectively, with 10 bases between them. The CDR3 totals 16 residues. The CDR3 bases are TGTGCCAGCAGTTACTCGAAGGCCTCAGGGGCCAACGTCCTGACTTTC. The encoded protein is CASSYSKASGANVLTF.

This clone has just a few counts. The chain joins TRBV10-3 to TRBJ1-1; 8 bases are a match to TRBD1. The CDR3 spans 14 residues. CDR1 and CDR2 (germline): ENHRY, SYGVKD. V was clipped by 6 bases and J by 5 bases; unmatched bases: 8. The CDR3 DNA follows: TGTGCCATCAGATTGACAGGGGTTGAGACTGAAGCTTTCTTT. It specifies CAIRLTGVETEAFF.

V and J are TRBV28 and TRBJ2-5, with D possibly matching TRBD2 (7 bases). CDR3 length: 15 residues. CDR1 and CDR2 (germline): MDHEN, SYDVKM. V lost 7 bases to trimming and J lost 0 bases, with 15 bases between them. The CDR3, as DNA: TGTGCCAGCATGGGGGCGGGAGTGAACCAAGAGACCCAGTACTTC. Its translation is CASMGAGVNQETQYF.